This T cell receptor beta chain was observed in a study of cytomegalovirus exposure and HLA in healthy donors. Assay: immunoSEQ multiplex PCR; the TCRdb copy retains only in-frame clones and omits some. The profile shows some 77,000 clones, just under 95% of them singletons. About this clone itself: Its antigen is undetermined.

This CDR3 has 14 amino acids. Germline lookup yields CDR1 SGHVS and CDR2 FQNEAQ. Trimming cost V 5 bases and J 4 bases; bases outside gene matches: 6. Notes on the study in general: The classifier, whose performance was assessed in both the original and validation cohorts, reportedly diagnosed cytomegalovirus status with high specificity and sensitivity.

Sequenced sample: PBMCs. The genes are TRBV7-8 and TRBJ2-7; TRBD1 matches at 9 bases. This clonotype originated in a young man in good health and CMV-seropositive. The CDR3 loop reads CASSRPGQGYEQYF. The CDR3 region has the DNA TGTGCCAGCAGCAGGCCGGGACAGGGTTACGAGCAGTACTTC.